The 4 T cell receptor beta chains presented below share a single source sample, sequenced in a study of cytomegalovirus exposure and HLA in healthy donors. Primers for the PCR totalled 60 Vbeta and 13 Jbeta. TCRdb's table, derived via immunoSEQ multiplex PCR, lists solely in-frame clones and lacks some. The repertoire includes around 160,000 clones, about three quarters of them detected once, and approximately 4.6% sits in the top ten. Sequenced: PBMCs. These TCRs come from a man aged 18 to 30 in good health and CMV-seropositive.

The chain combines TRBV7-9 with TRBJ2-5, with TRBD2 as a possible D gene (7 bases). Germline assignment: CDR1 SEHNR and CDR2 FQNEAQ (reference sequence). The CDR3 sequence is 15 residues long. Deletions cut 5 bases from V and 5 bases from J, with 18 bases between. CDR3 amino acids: CASSPRGAGEETQYF. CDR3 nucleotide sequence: TGTGCCAGCAGCCCTCGGGGGGCGGGAGAGGAGACCCAGTACTTC.

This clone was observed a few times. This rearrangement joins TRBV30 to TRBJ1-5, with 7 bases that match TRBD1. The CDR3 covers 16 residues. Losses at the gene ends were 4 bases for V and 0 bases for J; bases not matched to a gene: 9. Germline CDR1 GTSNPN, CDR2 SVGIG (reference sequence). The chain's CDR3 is CAWTPKGAHSNQPQHF. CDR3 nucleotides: TGTGCCTGGACACCAAAGGGGGCTCATAGCAATCAGCCCCAGCATTTT.

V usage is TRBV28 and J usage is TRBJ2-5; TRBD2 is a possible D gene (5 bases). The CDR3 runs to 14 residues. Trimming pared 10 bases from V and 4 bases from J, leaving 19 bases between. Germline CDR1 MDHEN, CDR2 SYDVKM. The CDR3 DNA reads TGTGCCACCACGGCAGCGGACTCCACAGAGACCCAGTACTTC. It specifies CATTAADSTETQYF.

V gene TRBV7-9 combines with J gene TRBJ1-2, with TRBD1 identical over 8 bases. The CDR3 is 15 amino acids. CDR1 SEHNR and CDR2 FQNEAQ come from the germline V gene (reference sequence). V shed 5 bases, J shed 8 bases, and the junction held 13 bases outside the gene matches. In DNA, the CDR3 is TGTGCCAGCAGCCCCCCCTCGATCAGGGGGCACGGCTACACCTTC. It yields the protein CASSPPSIRGHGYTF.